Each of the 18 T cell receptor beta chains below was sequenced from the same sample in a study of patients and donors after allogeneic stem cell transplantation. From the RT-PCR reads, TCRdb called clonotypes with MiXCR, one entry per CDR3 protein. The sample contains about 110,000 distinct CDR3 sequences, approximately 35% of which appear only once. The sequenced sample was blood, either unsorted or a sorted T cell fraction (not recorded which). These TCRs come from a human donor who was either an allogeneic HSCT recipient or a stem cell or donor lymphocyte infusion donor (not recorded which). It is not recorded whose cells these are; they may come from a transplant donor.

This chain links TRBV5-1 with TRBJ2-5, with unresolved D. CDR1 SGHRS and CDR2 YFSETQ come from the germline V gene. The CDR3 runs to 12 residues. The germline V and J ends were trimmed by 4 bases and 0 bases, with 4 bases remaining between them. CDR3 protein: CASSGNQETQYF. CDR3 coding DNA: TGCGCCAGCAGCGGCAACCAAGAGACCCAGTACTTC.

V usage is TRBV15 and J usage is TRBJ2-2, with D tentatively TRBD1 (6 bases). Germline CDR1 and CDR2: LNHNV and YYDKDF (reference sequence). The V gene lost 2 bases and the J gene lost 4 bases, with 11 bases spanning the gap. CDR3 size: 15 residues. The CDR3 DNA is TGTGCCACCAGCAGACCTCAGGGGAGCACCGGGGAGCTGTTTTTT. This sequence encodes CATSRPQGSTGELFF.

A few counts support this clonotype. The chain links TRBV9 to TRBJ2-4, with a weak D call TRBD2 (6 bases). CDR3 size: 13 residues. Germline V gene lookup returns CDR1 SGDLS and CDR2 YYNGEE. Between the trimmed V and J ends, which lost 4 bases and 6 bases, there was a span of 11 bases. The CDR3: CASSSREPNIQYF. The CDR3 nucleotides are TGTGCCAGCAGCTCCCGGGAGCCAAACATTCAGTACTTC.

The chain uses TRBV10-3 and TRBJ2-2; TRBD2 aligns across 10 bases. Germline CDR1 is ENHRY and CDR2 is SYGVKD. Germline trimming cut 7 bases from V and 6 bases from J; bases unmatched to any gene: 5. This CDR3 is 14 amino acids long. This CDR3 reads CAITPSGSSGELFF. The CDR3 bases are TGTGCCATCACGCCTAGCGGGAGCTCCGGGGAGCTGTTTTTT.

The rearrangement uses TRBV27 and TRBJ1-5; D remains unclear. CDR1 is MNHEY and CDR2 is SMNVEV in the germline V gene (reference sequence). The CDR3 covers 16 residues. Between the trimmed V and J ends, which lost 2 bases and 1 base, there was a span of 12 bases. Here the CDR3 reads CASSLGGRTSNQPQHF. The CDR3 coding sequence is TGTGCCAGCAGTTTAGGAGGGAGAACGAGCAATCAGCCCCAGCATTTT.

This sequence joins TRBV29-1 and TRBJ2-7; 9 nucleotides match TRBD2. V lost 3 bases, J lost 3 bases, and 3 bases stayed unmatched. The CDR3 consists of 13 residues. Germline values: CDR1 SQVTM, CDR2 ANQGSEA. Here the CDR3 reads CSVESTSGYEQYF. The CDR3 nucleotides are TGCAGCGTTGAGTCGACTAGCGGCTACGAGCAGTACTTC.

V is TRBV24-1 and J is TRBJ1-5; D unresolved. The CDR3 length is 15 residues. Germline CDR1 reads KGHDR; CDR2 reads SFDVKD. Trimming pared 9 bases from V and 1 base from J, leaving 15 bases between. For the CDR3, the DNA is TGTGCCACCGACCTCGAAAGGTGGAGCAATCAGCCCCAGCATTTT. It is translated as CATDLERWSNQPQHF.

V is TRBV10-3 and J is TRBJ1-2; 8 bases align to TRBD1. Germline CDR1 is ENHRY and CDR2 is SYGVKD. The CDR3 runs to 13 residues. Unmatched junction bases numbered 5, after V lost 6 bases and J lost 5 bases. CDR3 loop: CAISSGQGYGYTF. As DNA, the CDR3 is TGTGCCATCAGCTCCGGACAGGGTTATGGCTACACCTTC.

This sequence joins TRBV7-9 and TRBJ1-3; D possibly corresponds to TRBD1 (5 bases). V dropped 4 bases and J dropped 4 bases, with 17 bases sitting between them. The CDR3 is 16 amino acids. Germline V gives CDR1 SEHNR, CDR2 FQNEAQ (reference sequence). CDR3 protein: CASSSQTDLRGNTIYF. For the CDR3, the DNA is TGTGCCAGCAGCTCCCAGACAGATTTAAGGGGAAACACCATATATTTT. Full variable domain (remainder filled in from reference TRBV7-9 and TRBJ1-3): DTGVSQNPRHKITKRGQNVTFRCDPISEHNRLYWYRQTLGQGPEFLTYFQNEAQLEKSRLLSDRFSAERPKGSFSTLEIQRTEQGDSAMYLCASSSQTDLRGNTIYFGEGSWLTVV.

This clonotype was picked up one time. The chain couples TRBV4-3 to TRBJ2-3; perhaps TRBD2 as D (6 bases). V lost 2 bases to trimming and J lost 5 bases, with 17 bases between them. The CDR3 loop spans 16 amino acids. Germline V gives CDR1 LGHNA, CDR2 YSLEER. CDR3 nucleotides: TGCGCCAGCAGCCAAAGGAGGGCCAACTTCGGAGATACGCAGTATTTT. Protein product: CASSQRRANFGDTQYF.

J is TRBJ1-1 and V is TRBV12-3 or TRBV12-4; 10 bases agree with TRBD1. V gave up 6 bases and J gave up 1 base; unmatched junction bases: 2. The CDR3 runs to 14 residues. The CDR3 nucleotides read TGTGCCAGCAGGTGGACAGGGGGGAACACTGAAGCTTTCTTT. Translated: CASRWTGGNTEAFF.

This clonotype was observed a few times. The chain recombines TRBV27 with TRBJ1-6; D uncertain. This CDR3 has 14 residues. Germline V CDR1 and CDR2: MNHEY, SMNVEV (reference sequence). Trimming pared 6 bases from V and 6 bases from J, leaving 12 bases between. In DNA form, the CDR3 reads TGTGCCAGCAGGCTACATGGAGTTAATTCACCCCTCCACTTT. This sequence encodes CASRLHGVNSPLHF.

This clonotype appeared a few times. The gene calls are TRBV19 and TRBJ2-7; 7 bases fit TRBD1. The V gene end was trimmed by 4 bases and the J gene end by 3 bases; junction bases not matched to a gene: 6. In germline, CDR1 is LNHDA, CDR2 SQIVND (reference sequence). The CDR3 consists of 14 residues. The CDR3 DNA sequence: TGTGCCAGTAGTAATAATGCAGGGGGCTACGAGCAGTACTTC. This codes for CASSNNAGGYEQYF.

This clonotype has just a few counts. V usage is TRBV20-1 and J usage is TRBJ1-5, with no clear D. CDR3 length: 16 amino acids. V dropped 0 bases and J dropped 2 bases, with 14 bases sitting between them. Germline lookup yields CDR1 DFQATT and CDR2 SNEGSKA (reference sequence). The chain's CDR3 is CSARDRRTLGNQPQHF. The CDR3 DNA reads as TGCAGTGCTAGAGATCGAAGGACTCTCGGCAATCAGCCCCAGCATTTT.

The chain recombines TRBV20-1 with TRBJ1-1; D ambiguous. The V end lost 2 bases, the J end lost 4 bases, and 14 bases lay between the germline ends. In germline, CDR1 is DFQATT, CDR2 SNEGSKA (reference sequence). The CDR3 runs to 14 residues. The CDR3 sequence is CSARLRRVGTEAFF. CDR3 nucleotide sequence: TGCAGTGCTAGACTCAGGAGAGTCGGCACTGAAGCTTTCTTT.

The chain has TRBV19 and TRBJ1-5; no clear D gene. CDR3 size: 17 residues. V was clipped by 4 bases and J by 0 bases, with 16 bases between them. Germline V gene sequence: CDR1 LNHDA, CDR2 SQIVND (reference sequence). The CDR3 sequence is CASSSPVAGLSNQPQHF. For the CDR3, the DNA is TGTGCCAGTAGTAGTCCCGTGGCAGGACTTAGCAATCAGCCCCAGCATTTT.

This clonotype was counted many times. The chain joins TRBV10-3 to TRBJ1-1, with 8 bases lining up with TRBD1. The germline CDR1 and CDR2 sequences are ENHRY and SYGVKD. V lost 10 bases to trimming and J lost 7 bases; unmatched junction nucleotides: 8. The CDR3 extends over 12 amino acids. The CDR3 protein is CATSRDRLEAFF. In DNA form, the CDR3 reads TGTGCCACGTCCCGGGACAGGCTTGAAGCTTTCTTT.

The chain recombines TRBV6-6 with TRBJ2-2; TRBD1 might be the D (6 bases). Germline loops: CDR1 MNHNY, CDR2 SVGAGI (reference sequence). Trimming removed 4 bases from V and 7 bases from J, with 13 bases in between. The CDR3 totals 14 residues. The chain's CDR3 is CASSFRGFLGELFF. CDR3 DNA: TGTGCCAGCAGTTTCAGGGGATTTCTCGGGGAGCTGTTTTTT.